This T cell receptor beta chain was captured by sequencing in a study of beta chain features in type 1 diabetes. Study-level results: People with Type 1 diabetes carried modestly yet significantly shorter TCRB CDR3s in all four CD4+ subsets.

Trimming took off 1 base at V and 0 bases at J, with 10 bases between the two ends. Germline V gene data show CDR1 as MGHRA and CDR2 as YSYEKL. The CDR3 runs 16 residues. What was sequenced were expressed TCRB transcripts, since all of the isolated RNA had been reverse transcribed. Libraries were prepared by immunoSEQ multiplex PCR; TCRdb keeps only in-frame clonotypes and omits some of them. The profile shows fewer than 500,000 clones, approximately 15% of them singletons. With respect to this clone: Its specificity is unknown.

The TCR comes from a man younger than 45 in good health. The V call is TRBV4-1, the J call TRBJ2-1; D gene uncertain. The sample was naive CD4+ T cells from blood. CDR3 in amino acids: CASSQAKGSSYNEQFF. DNA for the CDR3: TGCGCCAGCAGCCAAGCGAAGGGCAGCTCCTACAATGAGCAGTTCTTC.